The rows below give T cell receptor beta chains drawn from one sample of a study of CXCR3 chemokines and chemotherapy response in bladder cancer. TCRdb fed the PCR reads into MiXCR, producing one record per CDR3 protein. The sample lists more than 3,000 distinct CDR3 sequences, 17% occurring once. Sampling was conducted from a patient whose treatment included neoadjuvant chemotherapy. Source of these receptors: a human donor with bladder cancer that did not respond to neoadjuvant chemotherapy. Each CDR3 is given with its conserved first and last residue. Expanded clones are given a class, and other clones once, few, many or no size at all.

TRBJ2-2	TRBV19	-	CASSGGTGGAELFF
TRBJ2-3	TRBV29-1	medium-sized	CSVHYTTDTQYF
TRBJ2-7	TRBV27	medium-sized	CASSALGQGGYEQYF
TRBJ1-1	TRBV27	medium-sized	CASSHTTENTEAFF
TRBJ2-3	TRBV5-6	medium-sized	CASQKDGTQYF
TRBJ2-1	TRBV5-4	many	CASSLVLVAEQFF
TRBJ2-2	TRBV28	many	CASSLWRGVNTGELFF
TRBJ2-1	TRBV12-3/TRBV12-4	many	CASSLVGGENEQFF
TRBJ1-1	TRBV2	-	CASRKDSQGEAFF
TRBJ2-3	TRBV9	few	CASSVERGPDTQYF
TRBJ2-3	TRBV7-2	large	CASSPAMRSTDTQYF
TRBJ2-3	TRBV6-2/TRBV6-3	large	CASGGDTDTQYF
TRBJ1-2	TRBV19	large	CASWTGEANYGYTF
TRBJ1-2	TRBV29-1	medium-sized	CSAHPGGRTSGYTF
TRBJ2-4	TRBV11-2	once	CASSLPDRNIQYF
TRBJ1-1	TRBV6-1	medium-sized	CASRLNREFGAFF
TRBJ2-1	TRBV2	many	CASSDAGQGASDEQFF
TRBJ2-5	TRBV2	-	CASSETTGVLETQYF
TRBJ1-1	TRBV7-2	medium-sized	CASSPYKGGEAFF
TRBJ2-2	TRBV5-4	medium-sized	CASNREPNTGELFF
TRBJ2-5	TRBV9	many	CASSVSSGGRGETQYF
TRBJ1-2	TRBV30	medium-sized	CAWSQEGLYGYTF
TRBJ2-2	TRBV11-2	many	CASSLEGSNTGELFF
TRBJ2-7	TRBV30	many	CAWSTGTTPRDEQYF
TRBJ1-2	TRBV7-9	medium-sized	CASNSGQGIYGYTF
TRBJ1-2	TRBV7-9	many	CASSSGQGFYGYTF
TRBJ1-5	TRBV4-2	few	CASSQEFEGLQPQHF
TRBJ2-3	TRBV6-1	large	CASSVGTAHTDTQYF
TRBJ2-7	TRBV7-9	many	CASSFGAAIYEQYF
TRBJ1-1	TRBV18	medium-sized	CASSPGTGMNTEAFF
TRBJ2-1	TRBV9	medium-sized	CASADWTGNSEQFF
TRBJ2-2	TRBV6-5	large	CASSYYPRTVGTGELFF
TRBJ2-7	TRBV30	many	CAWSVGAKSYEQYF
TRBJ2-1	TRBV16	many	CASSQSYNNEQFF
TRBJ2-2	TRBV27	many	CASSLLAGAGTGELFF
TRBJ1-2	TRBV6-2/TRBV6-3	large	CASRELRDRADHNYGYTF
TRBJ1-2	TRBV14	-	CASSQTTSYGYTF
TRBJ2-3	TRBV19	medium-sized	CASSVGGHNTDTQYF
TRBJ1-1	TRBV6-2/TRBV6-3	-	CASSRSPGTGLPEAFF
TRBJ1-2	TRBV18	medium-sized	CASSRQNDYGYTF
TRBJ2-2	TRBV19	many	CASSSGTGLTGELFF
TRBJ2-5	TRBV6-2/TRBV6-3	medium-sized	CASRRLAGTLETQYF
TRBJ1-1	TRBV7-9	medium-sized	CASSFELAATEAFF
TRBJ1-5	TRBV2	many	CASNPGPDQPQHF
TRBJ2-1	TRBV7-2	medium-sized	CASSTRMDRGNEQFF
TRBJ1-4	TRBV19	medium-sized	CASSIAMGRREKLFF
TRBJ1-2	TRBV5-4	medium-sized	CASSLTRDGYTF
TRBJ2-3	TRBV5-6	many	CASSPYRGPPSDTQYF
TRBJ2-1	TRBV24-1	medium-sized	CATSSRGNEQFF